These 26 T cell receptor beta chains came from one sample sequenced in a study of cytomegalovirus exposure and HLA in healthy donors. The assay was immunoSEQ multiplex PCR, and TCRdb's table has in-frame clones only and misses some. The sample holds over 85,000 clones, roughly 88% seen once. The sample consisted of PBMCs. These receptors came from a woman aged 25-40 years in good health and CMV-seropositive.

This chain links TRBV5-1 with TRBJ1-1; D is unresolved. Germline assignment: CDR1 SGHRS and CDR2 YFSETQ. This CDR3 is 13 amino acids long. V dropped 2 bases and J dropped 4 bases, with 9 bases sitting between them. The CDR3 loop is CASSLAPFTEAFF. CDR3 DNA: TGCGCCAGCAGCTTAGCACCGTTCACTGAAGCTTTCTTT.

The rearrangement uses TRBV2 and TRBJ2-3; D is perhaps TRBD2 (6 bases). This CDR3 is 14 amino acids long. CDR1 is SNHLY, CDR2 FYNNEI, per germline. V shed 10 bases and J shed 1 base, with 15 bases lying between them. The CDR3 sequence is CATRDWGGTDTQYF. CDR3 bases: TGTGCCACCAGGGACTGGGGGGGCACAGATACGCAGTATTTT.

In this sample, this clone turned up once. This rearrangement joins TRBV11-1 to TRBJ2-1, with no clear D. With 3 bases removed from V and 0 bases from J, the gap between germline ends came to 9 bases. The CDR3 loop spans 15 amino acids. Germline V gives CDR1 SGHAT, CDR2 FQDESV (reference sequence). The CDR3 region is CASSFNSYSYNEQFF. In DNA form, the CDR3 reads TGTGCCAGCAGCTTTAACTCGTACTCCTACAATGAGCAGTTCTTC.

This chain connects TRBV5-1 to TRBJ1-5, with TRBD1 matching over 7 bases. After removal of 0 bases from V and 3 bases from J, the junction contained 3 bases not matched to a gene. From germline, CDR1 is SGHRS and CDR2 YFSETQ. CDR3 length equals 15 residues. The DNA of the CDR3 is TGCGCCAGCAGCTTGGAGGGACAGTTCAATCAGCCCCAGCATTTT. Translating it yields CASSLEGQFNQPQHF.

The chain recombines TRBV7-9 with TRBJ2-7; a weak D match, TRBD2 (5 bases). The V end lost 6 bases, the J end lost 2 bases, and 14 bases lay between the germline ends. The CDR3 loop spans 14 amino acids. From germline, CDR1 is SEHNR and CDR2 FQNEAQ (reference sequence). In DNA, the CDR3 is TGTGCCAGCAGTTCCCCGCGGGCCCCCTACGAGCAGTACTTC. It is translated as CASSSPRAPYEQYF. Full variable domain (missing parts from reference TRBV7-9 and TRBJ2-7): DTGVSQNPRHKITKRGQNVTFRCDPISEHNRLYWYRQTLGQGPEFLTYFQNEAQLEKSRLLSDRFSAERPKGSFSTLEIQRTEQGDSAMYLCASSSPRAPYEQYFGPGTRLTVT.

This clone was picked up a small number of times. The rearrangement links TRBV30 to TRBJ2-7; a possible D gene is TRBD2 (6 bases). Trimming pared 0 bases from V and 2 bases from J, leaving 14 bases between. CDR1 GTSNPN and CDR2 SVGIG come from the germline V gene (reference sequence). This CDR3 contains 15 residues. CDR3 nucleotide sequence: TGTGCCTGGAGTGTACTCGGGAGAGGTCCCTACGAGCAGTACTTC. Protein product: CAWSVLGRGPYEQYF.

The J gene is TRBJ2-3, the V gene TRBV5-1, with D possibly TRBD2 on 5 matching bases. Between the trimmed V and J ends, which lost 0 bases and 1 base, there was a span of 12 bases. The CDR3 extends over 16 amino acids. Looked up from germline, CDR1 is SGHRS and CDR2 is YFSETQ. The CDR3 is CASSLGGSFGTDTQYF. CDR3 sequence (DNA): TGCGCCAGCAGCTTGGGAGGGAGTTTCGGCACAGATACGCAGTATTTT.

The chain links TRBV19 to TRBJ1-1; 8 positions match TRBD1. Germline CDR1 reads LNHDA; CDR2 reads SQIVND (reference sequence). CDR3 length: 14 residues. V was pared by 7 bases and J by 5 bases, with 9 bases of the junction left unmatched. CDR3 in DNA: TGTGCCAGTAATCACAGGGGGTTGGGAACTGAAGCTTTCTTT. Its protein product is CASNHRGLGTEAFF.

The chain joins TRBV5-1 to TRBJ2-5, with 7 nucleotides matching TRBD2. Germline V gives CDR1 SGHRS, CDR2 YFSETQ. Germline trimming cut 1 base from V and 2 bases from J; bases unmatched to any gene: 2. The CDR3 is 14 residues long. The CDR3 sequence is CASSLTSAQETQYF. As DNA, the CDR3 is TGCGCCAGCAGCTTGACTAGCGCACAAGAGACCCAGTACTTC.

CDR3 protein: CAVRPQFF. CDR3 DNA: TGCGCCGTGCGGCCGCAGTTCTTC. The chain is built from TRBV20-1 and TRBJ2-1; D ambiguous. There are 8 residues in the CDR3. Germline CDR1 reads DFQATT; CDR2 reads SNEGSKA (reference sequence).

The V call is TRBV18, the J call TRBJ1-1; TRBD1 matches at 7 bases. Trimming cost V 6 bases and J 7 bases; bases outside gene matches: 5. Germline V gene lookup returns CDR1 KGHSH and CDR2 LQKENI. This CDR3 has 12 amino acids. The DNA of the CDR3 is TGTGCCAGCTCGCTCAGACAGGGTGAAGCTTTCTTT. It specifies CASSLRQGEAFF.

This clone was counted between two and nine times. V is TRBV6-6 and J is TRBJ2-7; no reliable D call. Trimming pared 6 bases from V and 4 bases from J, leaving 7 bases between. The CDR3 is 11 amino acids. Germline V CDR1 and CDR2: MNHNY, SVGAGI (reference sequence). The CDR3 DNA reads as TGTGCCAGCAGCCCGCGATACGAGCAGTACTTC. Translating gives CASSPRYEQYF.

This chain uses TRBV30 with TRBJ2-7, with 7 nucleotides matching TRBD1. Losses at the gene ends were 3 bases for V and 6 bases for J; bases not matched to a gene: 11. Germline V CDR1 and CDR2: GTSNPN, SVGIG (reference sequence). CDR3 length: 14 amino acids. The CDR3 loop is CAWRTGTAPSEQYF. For the CDR3, the DNA is TGTGCCTGGAGGACGGGGACAGCCCCTTCCGAGCAGTACTTC.

This rearrangement joins TRBV18 to TRBJ1-2, with 9 bases fitting TRBD1. The germline V gene has CDR1 KGHSH and CDR2 LQKENI. Germline trimming cut 4 bases from V and 6 bases from J; bases unmatched to any gene: 3. CDR3 length equals 13 residues. The CDR3 protein is CASSLGTGNGYTF. CDR3 coding DNA: TGTGCCAGCTCACTGGGGACAGGGAATGGCTACACCTTC.

V is TRBV27 and J is TRBJ2-7, with D possibly TRBD2 on 6 matching bases. The CDR3 spans 13 residues. V lost 6 bases, J lost 6 bases, and 15 bases lay in between. Germline CDR1 MNHEY, CDR2 SMNVEV (reference sequence). The CDR3 sequence is CASSSTGVREQYF. Written as DNA, the CDR3 is TGTGCCAGCAGCTCCACGGGGGTTCGCGAGCAGTACTTC.

The chain carries TRBV13 and TRBJ2-1; TRBD1 matches 9 bases. Germline lookup yields CDR1 PRHDT and CDR2 FYEKMQ (reference sequence). The trim removed 1 base at V and 4 bases at J, leaving 5 bases unmatched. The CDR3 has 16 residues. CDR3 protein: CASSLAPGQGYNEQFF. CDR3 DNA: TGTGCCAGCAGCTTAGCCCCCGGACAGGGGTACAATGAGCAGTTCTTC.

This clone was seen a single time. This chain joins TRBV7-3 and TRBJ2-5; 7 bases match TRBD2. Germline V gene sequence: CDR1 SGHTA, CDR2 FQGTGA. Trimming removed 5 bases from V and 5 bases from J; junction bases left unmatched: 5. This CDR3 is built from 13 residues. In DNA form, the CDR3 reads TGTGCCAGCAGCCGAGCGGGGTTGGAGACCCAGTACTTC. It translates to CASSRAGLETQYF.

The CDR3 DNA reads as TGTGCCAGCAGTTACGACGGCGGTAACTATGGCTACACCTTC. Its protein product is CASSYDGGNYGYTF. The genes are TRBV6-6 and TRBJ1-2, with D unclear. Germline CDR1 is MNHNY and CDR2 is SVGAGI (reference sequence). Trimming took 2 bases from V and 1 from J, leaving 8 bases between them. The CDR3 is 14 amino acids.

The genes are TRBV28 and TRBJ2-5; 10 nucleotides align to TRBD2. In germline, CDR1 is MDHEN, CDR2 SYDVKM. The CDR3 consists of 15 residues. The ends lost 2 bases at V and 7 bases at J; junction bases unmatched: 7. In nucleotides, the CDR3 is TGTGCCAGCAGTTTAGTGGCTAGCGGGAGTGGGACCCAGTACTTC. Translated, it gives CASSLVASGSGTQYF.

The chain carries TRBV6-6 and TRBJ1-4; 7 bases fit TRBD1. V was clipped by 5 bases and J by 8 bases; unmatched bases: 5. The V gene's germline CDR1 is MNHNY and CDR2 SVGAGI (reference sequence). CDR3 length equals 13 residues. This CDR3 reads CASSDREREKLFF. The CDR3 nucleotides read TGTGCCAGCAGTGACAGGGAACGGGAAAAACTGTTTTTT.

The CDR3 DNA follows: TGTGCCAGTGCACGTCAGCGGAACAACTATGGCTACACCTTC. Protein product: CASARQRNNYGYTF. This chain joins TRBV19 and TRBJ1-2; D gene ambiguous. Germline V lookup: CDR1 LNHDA, CDR2 SQIVND (reference sequence). The CDR3 is 14 residues long. The V and J ends lost 8 bases and 2 bases respectively, with 15 bases between them.

This chain links TRBV4-3 with TRBJ2-3; perhaps TRBD2 as D (5 bases). V lost 6 bases to trimming and J lost 1 base, with 14 bases between them. This CDR3 comprises 15 residues. Germline V gene data show CDR1 as LGHNA and CDR2 as YSLEER. CDR3 region: CASSLEPGGTDTQYF. CDR3 nucleotide sequence: TGCGCCAGCAGTTTAGAGCCCGGGGGCACAGATACGCAGTATTTT.

The chain has TRBV30 and TRBJ2-2; 10 bases are shared with TRBD1. The CDR3 runs to 16 residues. Trimming removed 1 base from V and 5 bases from J; junction bases left unmatched: 7. CDR1 and CDR2 from the germline V gene are GTSNPN and SVGIG (reference sequence). This chain's CDR3 is CAWSARTGGRTGELFF. The CDR3 region has the DNA TGTGCCTGGAGTGCACGGACAGGGGGTAGGACCGGGGAGCTGTTTTTT.

The genes are TRBV5-6 and TRBJ1-5; weak D call: TRBD1 (6 bases). The V end lost 1 base, the J end lost 6 bases, and 14 bases lay between the germline ends. This CDR3 has 15 residues. CDR1 and CDR2 from the germline V gene are SGHDT and YYEEEE. As DNA, the CDR3 is TGTGCCAGCAGCTTGAGGGGACACGGACGTCAGCCCCAGCATTTT. Protein product: CASSLRGHGRQPQHF.

The chain uses TRBV9 and TRBJ2-1; TRBD2 aligns across 9 bases. The ends lost 0 bases at V and 7 bases at J; junction bases unmatched: 5. CDR1 SGDLS and CDR2 YYNGEE come from the germline V gene. The CDR3 contains 15 residues. The DNA for the CDR3 is TGTGCCAGCAGCGTAGTGGCGGGAGGGGGAAATGAGCAGTTCTTC. This gives the protein CASSVVAGGGNEQFF.

The chain uses TRBV7-9 and TRBJ1-1, with 8 bases lining up with TRBD1. The CDR3 length is 17 residues. Germline values: CDR1 SEHNR, CDR2 FQNEAQ (reference sequence). J gave up 4 bases and V 2 bases, and 12 bases lay outside the gene matches. As DNA, the CDR3 is TGTGCCAGCAGCTTAAAGGACAGGGAGTATAGGAGCACTGAAGCTTTCTTT. The encoded protein is CASSLKDREYRSTEAFF.